The text below deals with one T cell receptor beta chain. The target of this receptor is not known. The sample holds no much larger clone one base away, and base qualities are not on file. The cohort consisted of approximately 690 healthy bone marrow donors. Cohort members were all nominally healthy when sampled, although unrecorded immune exposures were likely present. The donor was CMV seronegative and belonged to the group of 352 seronegative cohort members. Each donor provided a peripheral blood sample, and peripheral blood mononuclear cells were used for TCR beta sequencing. The Qiagen DNeasy Blood Extraction Kit was used to extract genomic DNA from the blood cell samples. This sample is part of a study of cytomegalovirus exposure and HLA in healthy donors (TCRdb year 2017). About the full investigation: According to an earlier analysis of around 600 of the donors, about 179 million T cells yielded 120 million or so unique TCR beta sequences and around 300 Gb of sequence data. Roughly 300 gigabases of sequencing data and roughly 81 million unique TCR sequences made up an early release that covered over 550 HLA-typed donors. The genetic ancestry cluster associated with self-reported Caucasian donors included roughly four fifths of the 300 to 400 genotyped donors. The study was designed to test whether signatures of past pathogen exposure could be identified by cataloging public T cell receptors. Using immunosequencing, the study profiled T cell repertoires from roughly 650 subjects and related those repertoires to cytomegalovirus serostatus. Besides the first cohort of roughly 700 subjects, a separate validation cohort made up of some 110 different subjects was used. High-throughput TCR immunosequencing, statistical association of individual TCRs with disease status, and machine learning were combined to predict cytomegalovirus infection status. A later analysis re-analyzed previously published TCR beta repertoires from 666 donors and added high-resolution HLA genotyping to study TCR occurrence patterns. In the later analysis, no new phenotypic data were used to find candidate immune exposures; instead, reliance was placed on TCR beta sequences and their occurrence across donors. An earlier analysis of several hundred of the donors applied high-throughput TCR beta sequencing to assess whether each TCR beta V gene segment acted as functional or pseudogenic. Alongside the repertoire data, information on donor age, sex, ethnicity and CMV serostatus was compiled. A later genetic analysis used genome-wide SNP genotypes for 398 of the 666 donors, treating that subset as a discovery cohort. All discovery cohort repertoires had been generated on a single sequencing platform. Both class I and class II loci were covered by HLA typing, at four-digit resolution. Typing coverage differed by locus: A, B, C, DRB1 and DQB1 were typed in about 620-640 donors, DQA1 in about 510, DPA1 in over 600, and DPB1 in roughly 470. Because of strong linkage in the cohort, roughly five DR-DQ haplotypes were treated as single units for association and clustering. Among about 360 genotyped donors of the cohort, an average of approximately 240,000 unique TCR beta nucleotide sequences were sequenced per donor, about a sixth of them non-productive.

The study at large found these results: The study gave a list of some 150 TCR beta chains associated with cytomegalovirus. CMV serostatus was the only immune exposure information available for the cohort. According to a later analysis, most CMV-associated TCR beta chains appeared to be HLA-restricted, and the HLA associations seemed to be driven largely by CMV exposure. While some public TCRs were present in many individuals, most TCR sequences turned up only very rarely across donors. At a false discovery rate of 0.05, a later analysis linked about 16,000 TCR beta sequences to specific HLA alleles. A further reported finding was that TCR beta sequences accurately predicted the HLA-A and HLA-B alleles for most subjects in the first cohort. Broadly in line with IMGT annotations, most TCR beta V segments showed up in productive rearrangements about 87% or about 30% of the time in an earlier analysis of 450 to 750 of the donors. A cluster of highly shared sequence variants was judged likely to represent a technical artifact of the sequencing pipeline. A later analysis found that TCR association rates varied across HLA loci, with DRB1 alleles showing the most associated TCRs and HLA-C alleles the fewest. It was suggested by the authors that the approach could potentially be generalized to other disease states and immunological phenotypes. An association between a missense DCLRE1C variant and V-gene and J-gene trimming of TCR beta chains was found in a later genetic analysis and replicated in an independent cohort. Presence/absence analyses assumed roughly uniform sequencing depth across donors, an assumption that may not hold. In a later analysis, several top co-occurrence clusters were reported to appear linked to parvovirus B19, influenza, CMV and Epstein-Barr virus. The 87-base-pair reads could not distinguish some IMGT-functional V segments, including TRBV6-2 and TRBV6-3, so those segments were excluded. The cohort was sequenced for TCR beta chains only, and without alpha or paired-chain data the features that could be detected were limited. A few of the identified cytomegalovirus-associated TCR beta chains were confirmed in vitro to be specific for cytomegalovirus antigens. Correlated functional status among segregating V segments might be attributable to linkage disequilibrium, but an unknown experimental factor could not be ruled out. Because some donors lacked HLA typing at each locus, the association tests relied only on the typed subset. Approximately 18 rarely observed V segments, including chromosome 9 orphons, were excluded from the earlier analysis of 550 to 700 of the donors because counts were too low. The classifier was reported to diagnose cytomegalovirus status with high specificity and sensitivity in both the original cohort and the validation cohort. According to a later genetic analysis, donors in an Asian-associated ancestry cluster had fewer N-insertions in productive TCRs than the roughly 700-donor mean. Assigning TCR associations to individual alleles was difficult when HLA alleles, especially DR and DQ, strongly co-occurred. A later analysis found that HLA-associated TCR beta chains were more clonally expanded and had lower generation probabilities than equally common non-associated chains.

Looking up the germline V gene yields CDR1 ENHRY and CDR2 SYGVKD. The V and J ends are trimmed by 3 bases and 8 bases, leaving 7 bases between them. The CDR3 has 11 amino acids, counting the end cysteine and phenylalanine. Only the CDR3 DNA is retained, 33 bases long and in frame from the first base. The library was prepared using the immunoSEQ multiplex PCR assay. For the multiplex PCR, a mixture combining 60 forward primers for TCR Vbeta segments and 13 reverse primers for TCR Jbeta segments was used. The CDR3 region of rearranged TCR beta genes was amplified from genomic DNA with a multiplex PCR assay. On the Illumina HiSeq System, the amplified TCR beta libraries were sequenced as 87-base-pair reads. Per the original workflow: A later analysis tallied roughly 78 million unique TCR beta chains across the 640 or so repertoires, and some 10 million of those chains were shared by two or more donors. Raw reads were error-corrected and collapsed into unique sequences with a nearest-neighbor algorithm that merged closely related sequences to remove PCR and sequencing errors. CDR3 sequences were aligned to IMGT reference sequences to assign V, D and J gene segments. For a sequence to be retained, at least a six-nucleotide match to both a V gene segment and a J gene segment was required. A rearrangement was called productive if the CDR3 had no stop codons and remained in frame with V and J, and every other rearrangement was called non-productive. Following IMGT convention, CDR3 was defined as the stretch from the second conserved V-encoded cysteine up to the conserved J-encoded phenylalanine. In an earlier analysis of more than 550 of the donors, sequences lacking an unambiguous match to a single V gene segment were excluded. In an earlier analysis of some 590 of the donors, V segments were called functional above 56.7% productive rearrangements and were called segregating when the between-donor standard deviation exceeded 5%. A statistical classification framework was built for diagnosing cytomegalovirus status from the catalog of TCR beta chain sequences. A later analysis assigned V and J genes by comparing TCR nucleotide sequences with IMGT/GENE-DB human TR gene sequences. Using the TCRdist pipeline, a later analysis assigned CDR3 sequences along with most-parsimonious VDJ recombination scenarios. In a later analysis, each TCR beta chain was defined by its CDR3 amino acid sequence together with its V-gene family, and reads without a unique V-gene family were excluded. As a way to deal with suspected cross-contamination and a sequencing artifact, a later analysis dropped more than 500 nucleotide sequences that were highly shared and had low generation probability. In a later analysis, a clonal expansion index for each public chain was calculated from normalized within-repertoire ranks of inferred template counts. In a later analysis, generation probabilities were computed using a VDJ recombination model fitted to out-of-frame rearrangements, and the results were checked against IGoR. A later analysis scored TCR-TCR, TCR-HLA and TCR-CMV co-occurrence with hypergeometric tests, applying a repertoire-size bias correction to TCR pairs. In a later analysis, false discovery rates were estimated by permuting HLA or CMV assignments 20 times. A later analysis grouped co-occurring TCRs with DBSCAN, adding TCRdist sequence similarity when clustering within HLA-allele-positive subsets. Co-occurrence clustering excluded repertoires with fewer than 30,000 or more than 120,000 public chains, plus five with anomalous nucleotide sharing. Here the immuneACCESS table is served through TCRdb, limited to in-frame sequences with V and J called. Missing clones are a known gap in these copies; in checked studies unresolved V genes cover under half, and the rest lacks a known reason. D and trimming come from the DNA, and the V and J calls and clone size come from that table. The sample table shows 90,000 to 120,000 clones, and 77% are seen once. More than 4% of the sample comes from the top ten.

The chain is assembled from TRBV10-3 and TRBJ1-1; confidence is insufficient to name the D gene. What was sequenced was PBMCs. This TCR was recovered from a male donor in good health and CMV-seronegative. The DNA reads as follows: TGTGCCATCAGTGACAGAAAGGAAGCTTTCTTT. Its protein is CAISDRKEAFF.